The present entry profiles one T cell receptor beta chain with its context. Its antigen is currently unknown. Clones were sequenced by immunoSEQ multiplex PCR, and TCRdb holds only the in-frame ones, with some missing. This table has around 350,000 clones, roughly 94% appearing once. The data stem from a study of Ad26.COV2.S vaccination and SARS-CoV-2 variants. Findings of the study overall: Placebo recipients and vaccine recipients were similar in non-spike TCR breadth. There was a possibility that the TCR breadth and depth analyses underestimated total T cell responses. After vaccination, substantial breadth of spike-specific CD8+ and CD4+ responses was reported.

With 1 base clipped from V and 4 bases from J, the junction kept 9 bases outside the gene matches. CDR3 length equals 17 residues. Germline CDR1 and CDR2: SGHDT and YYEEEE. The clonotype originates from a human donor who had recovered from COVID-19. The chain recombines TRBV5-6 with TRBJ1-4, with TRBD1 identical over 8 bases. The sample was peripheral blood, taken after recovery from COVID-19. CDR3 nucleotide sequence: TGTGCCAGCAGCTTGAGGGGACAGGCTTTCATTAATGAAAAACTGTTTTTT. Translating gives CASSLRGQAFINEKLFF. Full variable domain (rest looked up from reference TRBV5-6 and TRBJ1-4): DAGVTQSPTHLIKTRGQQVTLRCSPKSGHDTVSWYQQALGQGPQFIFQYYEEEERQRGNFPDRFSGHQFPNYSSELNVNALLLGDSALYLCASSLRGQAFINEKLFFGSGTQLSVL.